Presented here are 22 T cell receptor beta chains from one specimen sequenced in a study of OX40 agonist ivuxolimab in advanced cancers. The data were produced by immunoSEQ multiplex PCR, yet TCRdb's version contains in-frame clones alone and is incomplete. The sample shows 74,000 or so clones, 85% of them seen only once. Specimen: CD4+ or CD8+ T cells sorted from blood, collected in a trial of the OX40 agonist ivuxolimab. The receptors shown here come from an adult with an advanced solid tumor such as melanoma, head and neck, liver or kidney cancer.

V gene TRBV18 combines with J gene TRBJ1-2; possibly TRBD1 for D (6 bases). The V end lost 5 bases, the J end lost 0 bases, and 16 bases lay between the germline ends. The germline gives CDR1 KGHSH, CDR2 LQKENI. This CDR3 is 16 amino acids long. CDR3 protein: CASSSRSDRSNYGYTF. The DNA of the CDR3 is TGTGCCAGCTCATCGAGATCCGACAGGTCTAACTATGGCTACACCTTC.

The chain is built from TRBV27 and TRBJ2-2, with 8 nucleotides matching TRBD1. Germline CDR1 MNHEY, CDR2 SMNVEV (reference sequence). V trimming: 9 bases; J trimming: 7 bases; junction bases outside the gene matches: 10. This CDR3 comprises 14 residues. In DNA, the CDR3 is TGTGCCAGTGGACGGACAGGGAAGGACGGGGAGCTGTTTTTT. This encodes CASGRTGKDGELFF.

The chain carries TRBV30 and TRBJ2-2; possibly TRBD1 or TRBD2 for D (6 bases each). This CDR3 has 14 residues. V was cut by 3 bases and J by 7 bases, with 15 bases left in between. Germline loops: CDR1 GTSNPN, CDR2 SVGIG (reference sequence). The CDR3 loop is CAWSLQGGGGELFF. DNA of the CDR3: TGTGCCTGGAGCCTACAAGGGGGAGGCGGGGAGCTGTTTTTT.

This clone showed up just once. The chain has TRBV7-9 and TRBJ1-3, with D hard to call. CDR3 size: 13 residues. In germline, CDR1 is SEHNR, CDR2 FQNEAQ (reference sequence). V dropped 1 base and J dropped 4 bases, with 5 bases sitting between them. CDR3 sequence: CASSLEGGNTIYF. DNA for the CDR3: TGTGCCAGCAGCTTAGAAGGGGGAAACACCATATATTTT. The full variable domain, rest sourced from reference TRBV7-9 and TRBJ1-3, is DTGVSQNPRHKITKRGQNVTFRCDPISEHNRLYWYRQTLGQGPEFLTYFQNEAQLEKSRLLSDRFSAERPKGSFSTLEIQRTEQGDSAMYLCASSLEGGNTIYFGEGSWLTVV.

The V call is TRBV6-6, the J call TRBJ1-1; no clear D. Trimming removed 3 bases at V and 1 base at J, with 9 bases between. This CDR3 region has 14 residues. CDR1 is MNHNY, CDR2 SVGAGI, per germline (reference sequence). The CDR3 loop reads CASSYTYGNTEAFF. DNA for the CDR3: TGTGCCAGCAGTTATACTTACGGGAACACTGAAGCTTTCTTT.

The chain has TRBV28 and TRBJ1-5, with D maybe TRBD1 (6 bases). The germline gives CDR1 MDHEN, CDR2 SYDVKM. Trimming pared 3 bases from V and 2 bases from J, leaving 14 bases between. The CDR3 extends over 16 amino acids. CDR3 nucleotide sequence: TGTGCCAGCAGTTTTAGTACAGGGTGGGGCAATCAGCCCCAGCATTTT. Translated: CASSFSTGWGNQPQHF. The full variable domain, with the rest looked up from reference TRBV28 and TRBJ1-5, is DVKVTQSSRYLVKRTGEKVFLECVQDMDHENMFWYRQDPGLGLRLIYFSYDVKMKEKGDIPEGYSVSREKKERFSLILESASTNQTSMYLCASSFSTGWGNQPQHFGDGTRLSIL.

The chain joins TRBV18 to TRBJ1-5; TRBD1 matches at 9 bases. V gave up 4 bases and J gave up 5 bases; unmatched junction bases: 3. The germline CDR1 and CDR2 sequences are KGHSH and LQKENI. This CDR3 has 14 residues. Here the CDR3 DNA reads TGTGCCAGCTCACTAACAGGGGGCGATCAGCCCCAGCATTTT. It codes for CASSLTGGDQPQHF.

This clone was found once. This chain joins TRBV28 and TRBJ2-3; 7 nucleotides match TRBD2. Trimming at V came to 6 bases and at J to 7 bases, leaving 16 bases not matched to a gene. The CDR3 is 16 residues long. Germline-derived CDR1 and CDR2 are MDHEN and SYDVKM. The CDR3, as DNA: TGTGCCAGCAGCTCCCCCGGGACTACACTTGGTTATACGCAGTATTTT. It is translated as CASSSPGTTLGYTQYF.

The gene calls are TRBV29-1 and TRBJ2-1; 7 bases line up with TRBD1. With 7 bases clipped from V and 15 bases from J, the junction kept 15 bases outside the gene matches. Germline V gene lookup returns CDR1 SQVTM and CDR2 ANQGSEA. The CDR3 runs 12 residues. The CDR3: CSAIGTDRVGFF. The CDR3 region has the DNA TGCAGCGCTATAGGTACCGACAGGGTGGGGTTCTTC.

The chain carries TRBV10-2 and TRBJ2-2; D unresolved. V was clipped by 6 bases and J by 2 bases, with 13 bases between them. Per germline, CDR1 WSHSY and CDR2 SAAADI. CDR3 length: 15 residues. Written as DNA, the CDR3 is TGCGCCAGCAGGGGCTTACGGAAAAACACCGGGGAGCTGTTTTTT. Translating it yields CASRGLRKNTGELFF.

The rearrangement uses TRBV5-1 and TRBJ2-5; D ambiguous. The CDR3 contains 14 residues. V was cut by 2 bases and J by 3 bases, with 11 bases left in between. Germline loops: CDR1 SGHRS, CDR2 YFSETQ. CDR3 region: CASSLWALEETQYF. CDR3 nucleotides: TGCGCCAGCAGCTTATGGGCTTTGGAAGAGACCCAGTACTTC.

The chain joins TRBV27 to TRBJ2-3, with 14 bases matching TRBD2. Germline values: CDR1 MNHEY, CDR2 SMNVEV (reference sequence). The CDR3 consists of 15 residues. The J segment lost 5 bases and the V segment lost 8 bases, leaving 6 bases of the junction unmatched. The CDR3 loop is CASSTSGRAGDTQYF. As DNA, the CDR3 is TGTGCCAGCTCGACTAGCGGGAGGGCCGGAGATACGCAGTATTTT.

This sequence joins TRBV7-9 and TRBJ1-4; possible D gene TRBD1, 6 bases. This CDR3 contains 16 residues. Trimming removed 6 bases at V and 2 bases at J, with 16 bases between. The germline V gene has CDR1 SEHNR and CDR2 FQNEAQ (reference sequence). This CDR3 reads CASSPHRATTNEKLFF. CDR3 nucleotide sequence: TGTGCCAGCAGTCCTCACAGGGCAACGACTAATGAAAAACTGTTTTTT.

The V and J genes are TRBV28 and TRBJ1-5; a weak D match, TRBD1 (6 bases). Germline assignment: CDR1 MDHEN and CDR2 SYDVKM. The CDR3 consists of 14 residues. The V gene lost 1 base and the J gene lost 7 bases, with 11 bases spanning the gap. CDR3 DNA sequence: TGTGCCAGCAGTTTATTTCCAGGGGAACAGCCCCAGCATTTT. Translation: CASSLFPGEQPQHF.

The V call is TRBV7-2, the J call TRBJ2-5; TRBD2 matches at 14 bases. The junction had 5 bases not matched to a gene; V was cut back by 3 bases and J by 5 bases. The CDR3 runs to 16 residues. Germline-derived CDR1 and CDR2 are SGHTA and FQGNSA. The CDR3 coding sequence is TGTGCCAGCAGCTTGGGACTAGCGGGAGTGGGCGAGACCCAGTACTTC. The encoded protein is CASSLGLAGVGETQYF. Drawing the rest from reference TRBV7-2 and TRBJ2-5, the complete variable domain is GAGVSQSPSNKVTEKGKDVELRCDPISGHTALYWYRQSLGQGLEFLIYFQGNSAPDKSGLPSDRFSAERTGGSVSTLTIQRTQQEDSAVYLCASSLGLAGVGETQYFGPGTRLLVL.

The J gene is TRBJ2-1, the V gene TRBV5-4; D remains ambiguous. V was cut by 4 bases and J by 7 bases, with 9 bases left in between. The CDR3 sequence is 12 residues long. From germline, CDR1 is SGHNT and CDR2 YYREEE (reference sequence). DNA of the CDR3: TGTGCCAGCAGCCCTCGGTGGAATGAGCAGTTCTTC. Translated: CASSPRWNEQFF.

The chain uses TRBV4-2 and TRBJ2-5, with 11 bases identical to TRBD2. CDR1 and CDR2 (germline): LGHNA, YNFKEQ. The CDR3 is 18 amino acids. Trimming at V came to 0 bases and at J to 5 bases, leaving 11 bases not matched to a gene. The DNA of the CDR3 is TGTGCCAGCAGCCAAGAACTAGCGGGAGAGGGTAAGGGGGAGACCCAGTACTTC. This encodes CASSQELAGEGKGETQYF.

V is TRBV5-1 and J is TRBJ1-5; perhaps TRBD1 as D (5 bases). Trimming stripped 0 bases from V and 4 bases from J, with 8 bases between. This CDR3 has 14 amino acids. Germline loops: CDR1 SGHRS, CDR2 YFSETQ. Written as DNA, the CDR3 is TGCGCCAGCAGCTTGGGACAGCCTAATCAGCCCCAGCATTTT. Residues: CASSLGQPNQPQHF.

The table lists this clone with a few counts. The genes are TRBV7-2 and TRBJ1-5; the D is unclear. V lost 4 bases and J 0 bases, leaving 13 bases between the germline ends. From germline, CDR1 is SGHTA and CDR2 FQGNSA. The CDR3 consists of 16 residues. The CDR3 is CASSWNSGYSNQPQHF. For the CDR3, the DNA is TGTGCCAGCAGCTGGAACAGTGGATATAGCAATCAGCCCCAGCATTTT.

The genes are TRBV5-1 and TRBJ2-7; TRBD1 matches 10 bases. The CDR3 has 15 residues. J gave up 3 bases and V 4 bases, and 7 bases lay outside the gene matches. Per germline, CDR1 SGHRS and CDR2 YFSETQ. In nucleotides, the CDR3 is TGCGCCAGCAGCCCAGGTGGGACAGGGGTCTACGAGCAGTACTTC. Amino acids: CASSPGGTGVYEQYF.

The V gene is TRBV5-1, the J gene TRBJ2-7, with a weak D call TRBD2 (6 bases). The ends were cut back, 3 bases at V and 0 bases at J, with 10 bases in the middle. This CDR3 has 14 amino acids. Germline assignment: CDR1 SGHRS and CDR2 YFSETQ. The CDR3 DNA follows: TGCGCCAGCAGCTCGGGACTTACCTCCTACGAGCAGTACTTC. The encoded protein is CASSSGLTSYEQYF.

J is TRBJ2-5 and V is TRBV5-1, with D perhaps given as TRBD1 or TRBD2 (5 bases each). Deletions cut 4 bases from V and 7 bases from J, with 17 bases between. This CDR3 comprises 14 residues. The V gene's germline CDR1 is SGHRS and CDR2 YFSETQ. The CDR3 loop reads CASSGGRNLGTQYF. The CDR3 DNA follows: TGCGCCAGCAGCGGGGGACGGAACTTAGGGACCCAGTACTTC.